The present entry profiles one T cell receptor (beta chain) with its context. The data were obtained in a study of blood T cell repertoires in COVID-19. About the study: Samples taken during acute and convalescent COVID-19 were collected in the United States, Italy and Spain. The cDNA or gDNA used as material had been derived from T cells, B-cell-depleted T cells, or PBMCs.

The CDR3 contains 16 residues. CDR1 is KGHSH and CDR2 is LQKENI in the germline V gene. J was trimmed by 1 base and V by 3 bases; bases with no gene match: 5. In the original workflow: The authors estimated nucleated cell counts from reference gene primer amplification. This table comes from immunoSEQ multiplex PCR, and its TCRdb copy is limited to in-frame clones, with some not included. That table is the source of V, J and clone size, and D and trimming were worked out from the DNA. The table lists about 200,000 clones, approximately 90% of them singletons. The chain recombines TRBV18 with TRBJ2-7; 11 bases fit TRBD1. Sequencing used peripheral blood. The sequence came from a man aged 40-50 years with active or convalescent COVID-19. Here the CDR3 DNA reads TGTGCCAGCTCACCCCCCGGGACAGGGGGGTCCTACGAGCAGTACTTC. As protein: CASSPPGTGGSYEQYF.